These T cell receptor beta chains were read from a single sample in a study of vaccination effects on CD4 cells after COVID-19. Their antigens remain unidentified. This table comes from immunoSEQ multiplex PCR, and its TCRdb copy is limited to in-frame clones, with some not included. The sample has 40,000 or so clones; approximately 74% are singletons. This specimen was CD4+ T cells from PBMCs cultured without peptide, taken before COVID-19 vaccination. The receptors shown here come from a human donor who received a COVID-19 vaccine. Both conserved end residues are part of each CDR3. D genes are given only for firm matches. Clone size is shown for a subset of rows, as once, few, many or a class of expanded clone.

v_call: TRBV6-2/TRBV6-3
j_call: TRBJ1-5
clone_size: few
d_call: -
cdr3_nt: TGTGCCAGCAGCCGCGCAACCTCAGGGTATAGCAATCAGCCCCAGCATTTT
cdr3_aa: CASSRATSGYSNQPQHF

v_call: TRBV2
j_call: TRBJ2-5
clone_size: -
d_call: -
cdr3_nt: TGTGCCAGCAGTGAAGCCCGCGAGGGGGCCCAGTACTTC
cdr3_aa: CASSEAREGAQYF

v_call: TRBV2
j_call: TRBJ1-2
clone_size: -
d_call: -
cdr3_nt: TGTGCCAGCAGTGTACCCGGGGATGGCTATGGCTACACCTTC
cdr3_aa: CASSVPGDGYGYTF

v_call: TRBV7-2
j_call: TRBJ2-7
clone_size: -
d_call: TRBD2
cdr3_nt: TGTGCCAGCAGCTTAGCGGCTAGCGGAACCTACGAGCAGTACTTC
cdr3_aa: CASSLAASGTYEQYF

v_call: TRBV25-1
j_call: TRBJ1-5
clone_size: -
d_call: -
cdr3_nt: TGTGCCAGCAGACAGGGACTCAATCAGCCCCAGCATTTT
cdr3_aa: CASRQGLNQPQHF

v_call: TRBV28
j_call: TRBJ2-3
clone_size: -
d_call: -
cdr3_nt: TGTGCCAGCAGTCTGCCGACGGGCGCCGGGGAGGATACGCAGTATTTT
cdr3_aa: CASSLPTGAGEDTQYF

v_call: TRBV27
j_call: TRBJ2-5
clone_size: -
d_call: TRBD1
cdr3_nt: TGTGCCAGCAGACAGGGGTTGGAGACCCAGTACTTC
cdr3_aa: CASRQGLETQYF

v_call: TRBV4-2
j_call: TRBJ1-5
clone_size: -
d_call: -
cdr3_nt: TGTGCCAGCAGCCAAGAGTTCACCCCAAGGCAGCCCCAGCATTTT
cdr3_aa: CASSQEFTPRQPQHF

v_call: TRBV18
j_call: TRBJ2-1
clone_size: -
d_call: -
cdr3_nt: TGTGCCAGCTCACCACCGTCGACGTTTAGCTCCTACAATGAGCAGTTCTTC
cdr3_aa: CASSPPSTFSSYNEQFF

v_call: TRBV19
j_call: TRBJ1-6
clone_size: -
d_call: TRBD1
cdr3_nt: TGTGCCAGTAGGAGGACAGGGGCCTTGAATTCACCCCTCCACTTT
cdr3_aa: CASRRTGALNSPLHF

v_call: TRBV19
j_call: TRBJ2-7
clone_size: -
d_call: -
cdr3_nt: TGTGCCAGTAGTATAGAGGGGTCCATACTCTACGAGCAGTACTTC
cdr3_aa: CASSIEGSILYEQYF

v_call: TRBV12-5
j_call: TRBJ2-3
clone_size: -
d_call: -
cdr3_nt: TGTGCTAGTGGTCTCCTAGTCTCCGGTACGCAGTATTTT
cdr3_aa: CASGLLVSGTQYF

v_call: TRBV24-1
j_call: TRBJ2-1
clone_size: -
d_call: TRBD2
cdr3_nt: TGTGCCACCAGTGATTTGCCCGGTTCTAGCGGGACCTTCAATGAGCAGTTCTTC
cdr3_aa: CATSDLPGSSGTFNEQFF

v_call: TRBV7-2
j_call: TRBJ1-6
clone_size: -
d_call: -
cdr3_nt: TGTGCCAGCAGCTACAGCTCCTATAATTCACCCCTCCACTTT
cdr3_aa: CASSYSSYNSPLHF

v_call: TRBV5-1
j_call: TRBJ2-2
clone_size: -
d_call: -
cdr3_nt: TGCGCCAGCAGCGCGGGACAAAACACCGGGGAGCTGTTTTTT
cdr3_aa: CASSAGQNTGELFF

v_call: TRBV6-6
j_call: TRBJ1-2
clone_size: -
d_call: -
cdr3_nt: TGTGCCAGCAGTTTGTTTTCAGGGGCTAGTGGCTACACCTTC
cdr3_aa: CASSLFSGASGYTF

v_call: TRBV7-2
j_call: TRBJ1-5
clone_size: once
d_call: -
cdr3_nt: TGTGCCAGCAGCTTAGCGATGAATCAGCCCCAGCATTTT
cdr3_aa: CASSLAMNQPQHF

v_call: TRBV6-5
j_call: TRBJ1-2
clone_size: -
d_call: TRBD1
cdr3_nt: TGTGCCAGCAGCCAGGGACAGGCGTGGGATGGCTACACCTTC
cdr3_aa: CASSQGQAWDGYTF

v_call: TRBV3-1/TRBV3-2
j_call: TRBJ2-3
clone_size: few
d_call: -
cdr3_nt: TGTGCCAGCAGCAACGGTGTCCGTACAGATACGCAGTATTTT
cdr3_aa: CASSNGVRTDTQYF

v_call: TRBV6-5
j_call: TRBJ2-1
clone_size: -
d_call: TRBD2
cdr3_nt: TGTGCCAGCAGACCCCTAGCGGGGGGGATTAATGAGCAGTTCTTC
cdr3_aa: CASRPLAGGINEQFF

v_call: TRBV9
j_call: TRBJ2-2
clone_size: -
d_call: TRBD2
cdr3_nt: TGTGCCAGCAACAGAGCGGGGAGGGAGCTGTTTTTT
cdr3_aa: CASNRAGRELFF

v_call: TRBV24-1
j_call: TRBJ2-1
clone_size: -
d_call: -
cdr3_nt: TGTGCCACCAGTGATTTGGGGGGGAATGAGCAGTTCTTC
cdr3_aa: CATSDLGGNEQFF

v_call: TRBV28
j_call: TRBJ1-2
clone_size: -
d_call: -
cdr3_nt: TGTGCCAGCAGATTAGACAGTTCCCTCTATGGCTACACCTTC
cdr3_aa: CASRLDSSLYGYTF

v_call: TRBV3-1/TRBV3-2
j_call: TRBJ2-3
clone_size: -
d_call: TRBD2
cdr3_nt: TGTGCCAGCAGCCAACATACCCTGACCGGGGGGGCCGATACGCAGTATTTT
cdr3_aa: CASSQHTLTGGADTQYF

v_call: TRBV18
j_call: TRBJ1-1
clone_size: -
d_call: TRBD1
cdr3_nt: TGTGCCAGCTCATCACAGGGGAGCGGTGTCGGCACTGAAGCTTTCTTT
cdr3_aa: CASSSQGSGVGTEAFF

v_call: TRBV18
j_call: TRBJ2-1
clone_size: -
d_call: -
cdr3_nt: TGTGCCAGCTCACCGACACAGGGCGTTGGTGAGCAGTTCTTC
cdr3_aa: CASSPTQGVGEQFF

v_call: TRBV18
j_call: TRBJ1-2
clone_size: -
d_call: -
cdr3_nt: TGTGCCAGCTCACTGCCCGACATAACTAACTATGGCTACACCTTC
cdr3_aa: CASSLPDITNYGYTF

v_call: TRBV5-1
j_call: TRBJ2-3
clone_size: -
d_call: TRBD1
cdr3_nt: TGCGCCAGCAGCTCGACAGGGGGCAGCACAGATACGCAGTATTTT
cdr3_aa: CASSSTGGSTDTQYF

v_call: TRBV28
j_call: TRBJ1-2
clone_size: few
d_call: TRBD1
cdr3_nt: TGTGCCAGCAGTTTGGCAGGGGGCAGTGGCTACACCTTC
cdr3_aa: CASSLAGGSGYTF

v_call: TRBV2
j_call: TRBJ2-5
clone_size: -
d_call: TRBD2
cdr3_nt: TGTGCCAGGTCTGCGGGGCGGGGGGCCCAGTACTTC
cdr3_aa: CARSAGRGAQYF

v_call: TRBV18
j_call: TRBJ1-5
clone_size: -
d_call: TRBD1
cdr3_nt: TGTGCCAGCGCGCGGGACAGAAATCAGCCCCAGCATTTT
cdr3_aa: CASARDRNQPQHF

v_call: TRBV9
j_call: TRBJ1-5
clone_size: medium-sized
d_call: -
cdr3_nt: TGTGCCAGCAGCGTAGACGGCTCCAATCAGCCCCAGCATTTT
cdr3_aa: CASSVDGSNQPQHF

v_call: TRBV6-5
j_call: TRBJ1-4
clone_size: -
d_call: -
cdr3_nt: TGTGCCAGCAGTTTCGGAGCTAATGAAAAACTGTTTTTT
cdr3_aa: CASSFGANEKLFF

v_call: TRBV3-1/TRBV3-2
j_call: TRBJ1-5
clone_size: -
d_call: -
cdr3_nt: TGTGCCAGCAGCCAATTAAGAGGCATTCAGCCCCAGCATTTT
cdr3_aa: CASSQLRGIQPQHF

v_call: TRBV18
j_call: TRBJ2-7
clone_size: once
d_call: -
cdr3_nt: TGTGCCAGCTCACTCGGACAGGGCGGGGGACGGGAGACGTACGAGCAGTACTTC
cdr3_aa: CASSLGQGGGRETYEQYF

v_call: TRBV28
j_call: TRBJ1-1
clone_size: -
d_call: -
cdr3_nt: TGTGCCAGCAGTGTATCCTTAAAAGGAGCTTTCTTT
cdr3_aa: CASSVSLKGAFF

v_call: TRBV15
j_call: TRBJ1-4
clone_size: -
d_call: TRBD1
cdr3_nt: TGTGCCACCAGCAGAGCCGGACAGGGTAGAGAAAAACTGTTTTTT
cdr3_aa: CATSRAGQGREKLFF

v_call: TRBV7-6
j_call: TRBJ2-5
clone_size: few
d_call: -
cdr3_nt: TGTGCCAGCAGCTTGGTAGCCGCTGATGGGGAGACCCAGTACTTC
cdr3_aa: CASSLVAADGETQYF

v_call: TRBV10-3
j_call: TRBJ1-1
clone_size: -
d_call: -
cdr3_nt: TGTGCCATCAGTGGGGGCCCGGGCACTGAAGCTTTCTTT
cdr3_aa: CAISGGPGTEAFF

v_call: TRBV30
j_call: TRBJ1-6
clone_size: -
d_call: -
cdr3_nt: TGTGCCTGGAGAACCAAAGTCGATAATTCACCCCTCCACTTT
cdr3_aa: CAWRTKVDNSPLHF

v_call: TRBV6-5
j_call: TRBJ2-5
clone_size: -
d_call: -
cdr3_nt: TGTGCCAGCAGTAACCAGGGTTTTGGGGAGACCCAGTACTTC
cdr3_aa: CASSNQGFGETQYF

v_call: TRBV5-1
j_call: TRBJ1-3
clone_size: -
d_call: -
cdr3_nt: TGCGCCAGCAGCCAGGCCCTGGGAAACACCATATATTTT
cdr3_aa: CASSQALGNTIYF

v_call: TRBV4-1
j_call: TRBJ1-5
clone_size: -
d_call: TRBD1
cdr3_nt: TGCGCCAGCAGCCAAGCCCAATCCGACAGGGTCAATCAGCCCCAGCATTTT
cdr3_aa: CASSQAQSDRVNQPQHF

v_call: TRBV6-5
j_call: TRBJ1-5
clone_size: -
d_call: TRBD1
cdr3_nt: TGTGCCAGCAGTTTACAGGGGGCGCGCAATCAGCCCCAGCATTTT
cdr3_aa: CASSLQGARNQPQHF

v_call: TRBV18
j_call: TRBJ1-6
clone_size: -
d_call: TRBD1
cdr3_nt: TGTGCCAGCTCACCACATCCGGGACAGGGAAATTCACCCCTCCACTTT
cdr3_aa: CASSPHPGQGNSPLHF

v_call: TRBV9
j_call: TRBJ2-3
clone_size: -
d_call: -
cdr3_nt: TGTGCCAGCAGCGTAGACGGCCCACCGTATTTT
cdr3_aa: CASSVDGPPYF

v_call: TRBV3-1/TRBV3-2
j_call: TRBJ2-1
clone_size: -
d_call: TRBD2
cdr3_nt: TGTGCCAGCAGCCAGCTAGCGGGGACCAATGAGCAGTTCTTC
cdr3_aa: CASSQLAGTNEQFF

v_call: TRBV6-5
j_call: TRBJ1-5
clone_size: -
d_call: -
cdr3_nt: TGTGCCAGCAGTTCACGAAGGGGGTATAGCAATCAGCCCCAGCATTTT
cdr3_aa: CASSSRRGYSNQPQHF

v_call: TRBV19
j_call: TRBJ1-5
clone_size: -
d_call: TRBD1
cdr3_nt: TGTGCCAGTCGGACAGGGTTGGATCAGCCCCAGCATTTT
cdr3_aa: CASRTGLDQPQHF